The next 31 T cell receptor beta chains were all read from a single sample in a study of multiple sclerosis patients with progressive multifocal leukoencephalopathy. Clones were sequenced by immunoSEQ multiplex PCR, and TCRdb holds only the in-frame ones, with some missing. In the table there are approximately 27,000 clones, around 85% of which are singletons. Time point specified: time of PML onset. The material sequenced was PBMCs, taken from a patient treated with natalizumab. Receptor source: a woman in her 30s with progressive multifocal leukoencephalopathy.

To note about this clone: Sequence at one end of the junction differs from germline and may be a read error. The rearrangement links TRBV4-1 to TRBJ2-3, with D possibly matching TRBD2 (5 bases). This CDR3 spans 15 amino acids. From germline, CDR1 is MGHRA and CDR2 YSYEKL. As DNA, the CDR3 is TGTGCCAGCAGCCAAGCAGCTAGCCACACAGATACGCAGTATTTT. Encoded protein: CASSQAASHTDTQYF.

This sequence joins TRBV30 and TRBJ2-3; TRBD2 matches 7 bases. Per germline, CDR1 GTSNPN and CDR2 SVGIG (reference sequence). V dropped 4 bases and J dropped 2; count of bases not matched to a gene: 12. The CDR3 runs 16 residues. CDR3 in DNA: TGTGCCTGGATCAGCGGGGATTGGGGTTACACAGATACGCAGTATTTT. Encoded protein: CAWISGDWGYTDTQYF.

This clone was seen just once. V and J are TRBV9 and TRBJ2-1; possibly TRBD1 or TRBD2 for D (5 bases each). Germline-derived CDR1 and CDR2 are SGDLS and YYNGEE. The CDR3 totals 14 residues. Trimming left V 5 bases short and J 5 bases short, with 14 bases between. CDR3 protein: CASRASWGNNEQFF. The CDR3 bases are TGTGCCAGCAGAGCGAGTTGGGGGAACAATGAGCAGTTCTTC.

In nucleotides, the CDR3 is TGTGCCAGCAGCCCCCCCGGGGGGCAGCCCGCGGCTTTCTTT. Translating it yields CASSPPGGQPAAFF. The chain is built from TRBV6-5 and TRBJ1-1; a weak D match, TRBD1 (6 bases). The CDR3 loop spans 14 amino acids. Trimming removed 6 bases from V and 11 bases from J, with 22 bases in between. Germline lookup yields CDR1 MNHEY and CDR2 SVGAGI.

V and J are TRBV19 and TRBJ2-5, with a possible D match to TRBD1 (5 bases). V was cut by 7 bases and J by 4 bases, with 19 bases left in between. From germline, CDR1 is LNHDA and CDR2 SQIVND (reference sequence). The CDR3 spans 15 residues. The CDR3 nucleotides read TGTGCCAGTACTCCGGATAGGGCAGGGCGAGAGACCCAGTACTTC. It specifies CASTPDRAGRETQYF. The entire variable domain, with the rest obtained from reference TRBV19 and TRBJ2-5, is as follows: DGGITQSPKYLFRKEGQNVTLSCEQNLNHDAMYWYRQDPGQGLRLIYYSQIVNDFQKGDIAEGYSVSREKKESFPLTVTSAQKNPTAFYLCASTPDRAGRETQYFGPGTRLLVL.

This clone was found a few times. CDR3 in DNA: TGCGCCAGCAGCACTAGAGTAAACACTGAAGCTTTCTTT. It specifies CASSTRVNTEAFF. V gene TRBV5-1 combines with J gene TRBJ1-1, with D unclear. The CDR3 consists of 13 residues. V was shortened by 4 bases and J by 2 bases, with 9 bases between the two germline ends. Germline CDR1 SGHRS, CDR2 YFSETQ.

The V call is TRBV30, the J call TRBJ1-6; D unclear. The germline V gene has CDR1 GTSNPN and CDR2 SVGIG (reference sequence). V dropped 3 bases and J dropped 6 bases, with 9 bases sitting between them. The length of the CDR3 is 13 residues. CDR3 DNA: TGTGCCTGGAGACGGGCAGCTAATTCACCCCTCCACTTT. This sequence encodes CAWRRAANSPLHF.

CDR3 sequence reads: CASSATTGVGYGYTF. The CDR3 DNA reads as TGTGCCAGCAGTGCCACGACAGGGGTCGGCTATGGCTACACCTTC. This sequence joins TRBV2 and TRBJ1-2, with 8 bases that match TRBD1. CDR1 is SNHLY, CDR2 FYNNEI, per germline. CDR3 size: 15 residues. Trimming at V came to 4 bases and at J to 4 bases, leaving 8 bases not matched to a gene.

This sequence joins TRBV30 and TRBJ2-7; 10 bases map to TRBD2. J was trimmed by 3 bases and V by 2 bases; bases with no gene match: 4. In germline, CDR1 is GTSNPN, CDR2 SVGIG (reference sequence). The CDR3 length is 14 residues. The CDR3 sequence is CAWSKLAGSYEQYF. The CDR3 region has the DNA TGTGCCTGGAGTAAACTAGCGGGGAGCTACGAGCAGTACTTC. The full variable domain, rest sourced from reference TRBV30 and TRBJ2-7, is SQTIHQWPATLVQPVGSPLSLECTVEGTSNPNLYWYRQAAGRGLQLLFYSVGIGQISSEVPQNLSASRPQDRQFILSSKKLLLSDSGFYLCAWSKLAGSYEQYFGPGTRLTVT.

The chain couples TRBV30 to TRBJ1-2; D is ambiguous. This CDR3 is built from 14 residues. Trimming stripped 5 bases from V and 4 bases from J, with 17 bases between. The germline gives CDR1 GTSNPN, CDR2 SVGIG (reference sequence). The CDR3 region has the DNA TGTGCCTGGGGTGATGAGGGAATAGGCTATGGCTACACCTTC. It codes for CAWGDEGIGYGYTF.

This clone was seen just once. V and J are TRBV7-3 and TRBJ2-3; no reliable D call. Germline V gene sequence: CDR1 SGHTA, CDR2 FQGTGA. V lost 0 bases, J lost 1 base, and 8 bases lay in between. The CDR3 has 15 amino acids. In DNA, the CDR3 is TGTGCCAGCAGCTTAACTCTCCAGGGCACAGATACGCAGTATTTT. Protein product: CASSLTLQGTDTQYF.

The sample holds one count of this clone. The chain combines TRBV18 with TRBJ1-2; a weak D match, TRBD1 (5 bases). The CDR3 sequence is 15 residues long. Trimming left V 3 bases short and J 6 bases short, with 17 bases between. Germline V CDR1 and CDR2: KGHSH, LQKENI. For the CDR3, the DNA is TGTGCCAGCTCACCTGGGAGGGGTAAACCCGATGGCTACACCTTC. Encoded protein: CASSPGRGKPDGYTF.

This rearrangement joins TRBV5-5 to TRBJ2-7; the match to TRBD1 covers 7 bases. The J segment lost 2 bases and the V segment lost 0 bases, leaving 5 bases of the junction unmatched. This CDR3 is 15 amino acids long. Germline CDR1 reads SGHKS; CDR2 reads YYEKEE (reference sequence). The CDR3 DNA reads TGTGCCAGCAGCTTGGCCTGGGACAGACCCTACGAGCAGTACTTC. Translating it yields CASSLAWDRPYEQYF.

The CDR3 DNA reads TGTGCCAGCAGCTTGCGGGGGGGGTACAATGAGCAGTTCTTC. The encoded protein is CASSLRGGYNEQFF. The V call is TRBV5-4, the J call TRBJ2-1, with 8 bases that match TRBD2. CDR3 length: 14 amino acids. Per germline, CDR1 SGHNT and CDR2 YYREEE (reference sequence). After removal of 1 base from V and 4 bases from J, the junction contained 1 base not matched to a gene.

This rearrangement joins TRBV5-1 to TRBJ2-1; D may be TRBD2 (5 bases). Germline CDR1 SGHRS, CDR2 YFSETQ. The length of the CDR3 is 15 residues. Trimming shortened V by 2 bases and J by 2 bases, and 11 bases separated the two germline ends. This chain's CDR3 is CASSLISGTYNEQFF. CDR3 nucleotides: TGCGCCAGCAGCTTAATAAGCGGAACCTACAATGAGCAGTTCTTC.

CDR3 coding DNA: TGCGCCAGCAGCCAAGGTCCGGGCGGGGGTGCCTACAATGAGCAGTTCTTC. It is translated as CASSQGPGGGAYNEQFF. V is TRBV4-3 and J is TRBJ2-1; 7 nucleotides match TRBD2. The CDR3 covers 17 residues. V lost 1 base to trimming and J lost 2 bases; unmatched junction nucleotides: 8. In germline, CDR1 is LGHNA, CDR2 YSLEER.

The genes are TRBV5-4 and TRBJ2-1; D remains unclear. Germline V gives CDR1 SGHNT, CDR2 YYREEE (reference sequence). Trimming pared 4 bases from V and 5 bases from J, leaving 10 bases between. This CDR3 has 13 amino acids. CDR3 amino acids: CASSRSQNNEQFF. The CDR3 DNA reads TGTGCCAGCAGCCGGAGCCAGAACAATGAGCAGTTCTTC.

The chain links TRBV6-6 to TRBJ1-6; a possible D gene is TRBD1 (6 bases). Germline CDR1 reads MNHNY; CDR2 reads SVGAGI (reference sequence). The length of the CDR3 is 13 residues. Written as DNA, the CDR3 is TGTGCGTCGGAACAGGGCCGTAATTCACCCCTCCACTTT. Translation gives CASEQGRNSPLHF.

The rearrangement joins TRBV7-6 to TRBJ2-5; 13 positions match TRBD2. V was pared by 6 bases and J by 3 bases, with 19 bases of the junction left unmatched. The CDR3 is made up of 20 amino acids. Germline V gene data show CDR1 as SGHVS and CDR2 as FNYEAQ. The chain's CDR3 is CASSRPIGRLAGGDEETQYF. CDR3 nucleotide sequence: TGTGCCAGCAGTCGCCCAATTGGGAGACTAGCGGGGGGAGATGAAGAGACCCAGTACTTC.

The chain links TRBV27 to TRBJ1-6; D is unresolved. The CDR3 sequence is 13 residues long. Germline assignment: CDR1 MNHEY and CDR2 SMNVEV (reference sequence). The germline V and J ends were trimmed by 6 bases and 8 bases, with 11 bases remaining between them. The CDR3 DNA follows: TGTGCCAGCAGCTATTACCGGGATTCACCCCTCCACTTT. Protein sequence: CASSYYRDSPLHF.

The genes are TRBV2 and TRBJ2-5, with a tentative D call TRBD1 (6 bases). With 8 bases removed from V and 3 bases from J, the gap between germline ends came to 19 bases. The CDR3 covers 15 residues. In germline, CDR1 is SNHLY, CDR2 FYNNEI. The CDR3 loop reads CASSIRGQSKETQYF. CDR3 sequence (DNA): TGTGCCAGCTCAATCAGGGGCCAAAGTAAAGAGACCCAGTACTTC. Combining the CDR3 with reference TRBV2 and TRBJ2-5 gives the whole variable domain EPEVTQTPSHQVTQMGQEVILRCVPISNHLYFYWYRQILGQKVEFLVSFYNNEISEKSEIFDDQFSVERPDGSNFTLKIRSTKLEDSAMYFCASSIRGQSKETQYFGPGTRLLVL.

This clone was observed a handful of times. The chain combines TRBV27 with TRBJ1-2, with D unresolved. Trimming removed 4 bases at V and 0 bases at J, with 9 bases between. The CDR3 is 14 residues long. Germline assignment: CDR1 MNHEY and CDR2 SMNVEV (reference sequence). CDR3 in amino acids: CASSSDRANYGYTF. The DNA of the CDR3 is TGTGCCAGCAGTTCGGACCGAGCTAACTATGGCTACACCTTC.

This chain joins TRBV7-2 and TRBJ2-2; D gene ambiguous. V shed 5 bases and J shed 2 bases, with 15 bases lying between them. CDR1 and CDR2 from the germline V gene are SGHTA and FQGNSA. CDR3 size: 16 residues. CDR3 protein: CASSPNGRSNTGELFF. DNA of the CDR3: TGTGCCAGCAGCCCCAACGGAAGATCCAACACCGGGGAGCTGTTTTTT.

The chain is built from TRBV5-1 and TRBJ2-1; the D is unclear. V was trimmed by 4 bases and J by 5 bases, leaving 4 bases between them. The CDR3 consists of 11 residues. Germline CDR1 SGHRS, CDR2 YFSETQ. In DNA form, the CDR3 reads TGCGCCAGCAGCGGGAACAATGAGCAGTTCTTC. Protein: CASSGNNEQFF.

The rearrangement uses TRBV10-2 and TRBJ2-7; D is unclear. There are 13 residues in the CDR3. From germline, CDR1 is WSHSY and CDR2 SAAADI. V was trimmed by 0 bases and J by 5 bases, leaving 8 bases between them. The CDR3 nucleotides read TGCGCCAGCAGTGAGTCGAGAGTAAACGAGCAGTACTTC. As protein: CASSESRVNEQYF.

The CDR3 loop is CASSPIGLAGAYEQYF. The CDR3 region has the DNA TGTGCCAGCAGCCCCATTGGGCTAGCGGGAGCCTACGAGCAGTACTTC. The chain is built from TRBV7-2 and TRBJ2-7, with 10 bases aligning to TRBD2. The CDR3 loop spans 16 amino acids. V dropped 5 bases and J dropped 2; count of bases not matched to a gene: 9. Germline V CDR1 and CDR2: SGHTA, FQGNSA.

CDR3 nucleotides: TGCGCCAGCAGCCAACAGATGGGGGGACAGCGGAGTGAAGCTTTCTTT. As protein: CASSQQMGGQRSEAFF. The chain carries TRBV4-1 and TRBJ1-1, with 7 bases matching TRBD1. Germline loops: CDR1 MGHRA, CDR2 YSYEKL. V trimming: 2 bases; J trimming: 7 bases; junction bases outside the gene matches: 13. The CDR3 contains 16 residues.

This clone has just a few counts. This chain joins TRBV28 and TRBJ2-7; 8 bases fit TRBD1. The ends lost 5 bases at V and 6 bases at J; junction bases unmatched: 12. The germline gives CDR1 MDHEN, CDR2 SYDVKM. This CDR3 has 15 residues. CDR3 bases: TGTGCCAGCAGTCGCCCTGGACAGGGAGAAGGCGAGCAGTACTTC. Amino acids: CASSRPGQGEGEQYF.

This CDR3 reads CASSSIRGNTEAFF. The CDR3 DNA follows: TGTGCCAGCAGCTCTATCCGAGGAAACACTGAAGCTTTCTTT. The chain joins TRBV7-6 to TRBJ1-1; D is uncertain. CDR3 length equals 14 residues. The V end was cut by 4 bases, the J end by 2 bases, with 11 bases between. Germline V gives CDR1 SGHVS, CDR2 FNYEAQ.

For the CDR3, the DNA is TGCGCCAGCAGCTTGGTGGCAGGTGGGAGGAAGGGCACTGAAGCTTTCTTT. Residues: CASSLVAGGRKGTEAFF. This chain connects TRBV5-1 to TRBJ1-1; D unresolved. This CDR3 spans 17 amino acids. V shed 0 bases and J shed 4 bases, with 19 bases lying between them. From germline, CDR1 is SGHRS and CDR2 YFSETQ.

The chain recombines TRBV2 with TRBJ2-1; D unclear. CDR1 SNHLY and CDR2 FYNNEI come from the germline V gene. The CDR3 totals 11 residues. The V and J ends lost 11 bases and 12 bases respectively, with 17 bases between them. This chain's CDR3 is CAGSYGVGQFF. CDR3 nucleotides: TGTGCCGGTTCGTATGGGGTCGGGCAGTTCTTC.